The rows below give T cell receptor beta chains drawn from one sample of a study of blood T cell repertoires in COVID-19. This table comes from immunoSEQ multiplex PCR, and its TCRdb copy is limited to in-frame clones, with some not included. The sample shows hundreds of thousands of clones, approximately 86% of them seen only once. Sequenced sample: peripheral blood. The receptors come from a woman older than 75 with acute or convalescent COVID-19. Each CDR3 is given with its conserved first and last residue. The order of the fields is V gene, J gene, D gene, CDR3 protein, CDR3 DNA. D genes are given only for firm matches.

TRBV11-2,TRBJ1-5,.,CASSVDGNQPQHF,TGTGCCAGCAGCGTCGACGGGAATCAGCCCCAGCATTTT
TRBV5-1,TRBJ1-5,.,CASSLNLGSQPQHF,TGCGCCAGCAGCTTGAATCTAGGATCCCAGCCCCAGCATTTT
TRBV5-4,TRBJ1-1,TRBD1,CASSLDRGLTEAFF,TGTGCCAGCAGCCTGGACAGGGGGTTGACTGAAGCTTTCTTT
TRBV9,TRBJ2-5,TRBD1,CASSVEGRGLLETQYF,TGTGCCAGCAGCGTAGAAGGCAGGGGGCTTTTGGAGACCCAGTACTTC
TRBV3-1/TRBV3-2,TRBJ2-3,.,CASSQSGLDTQYF,TGTGCCAGCAGCCAATCCGGGTTGGATACGCAGTATTTT
TRBV7-2,TRBJ2-7,TRBD2,CASSPRRGIIGEQYF,TGTGCCAGCAGCCCCCGGCGGGGGATAATCGGGGAGCAGTACTTC
TRBV3-1/TRBV3-2,TRBJ1-5,TRBD1,CASSQGQDQPQHF,TGTGCCAGCAGCCAGGGACAGGATCAGCCCCAGCATTTT
TRBV7-9,TRBJ1-6,TRBD1,CASSGGQGSSPLHF,TGTGCCAGCAGCGGCGGACAGGGGAGTTCACCCCTCCACTTT
TRBV7-9,TRBJ1-3,.,CASSSIGGSSGNTIYF,TGTGCCAGCAGCTCCATCGGAGGGAGCTCTGGAAACACCATATATTTT
TRBV15,TRBJ2-4,TRBD2,CATSRGRASGGDIQYF,TGTGCCACCAGCAGAGGGCGGGCTAGCGGGGGTGACATTCAGTACTTC
TRBV12-3/TRBV12-4,TRBJ1-2,.,CASSFGGIYGYTF,TGTGCCAGCAGTTTCGGGGGGATCTATGGCTACACCTTC
TRBV7-2,TRBJ2-7,TRBD1,CASSLDAGGLYEQYF,TGTGCCAGCAGCTTAGATGCAGGGGGCTTGTACGAGCAGTACTTC
TRBV28,TRBJ1-4,TRBD1,CASNRGLAGNDEKLFF,TGTGCCAGCAACAGGGGCTTGGCAGGGAATGATGAAAAACTGTTTTTT
TRBV2,TRBJ1-1,.,CASIRARDTEAFF,TGTGCCAGCATCAGGGCCAGGGACACTGAAGCTTTCTTT
TRBV12-5,TRBJ1-6,.,CASGRDRYSPLHF,TGTGCTAGTGGCCGCGACAGGTACTCACCCCTCCACTTT
TRBV5-8,TRBJ2-3,TRBD1,CASSLGPPNRGRGDTQYF,TGTGCCAGCAGCTTGGGGCCTCCAAACAGGGGGCGTGGAGATACGCAGTATTTT
TRBV3-1/TRBV3-2,TRBJ1-1,TRBD1,CASSRGGGFTEAFF,TGTGCCAGCAGCCGTGGAGGGGGCTTCACTGAAGCTTTCTTT
TRBV6-5,TRBJ1-5,.,CASTLAGQPQHF,TGTGCCAGCACCCTAGCCGGTCAGCCCCAGCATTTT
TRBV5-1,TRBJ1-1,TRBD1,CASSTGTENTEAFF,TGCGCCAGCAGCACCGGGACAGAGAACACTGAAGCTTTCTTT
TRBV6-6,TRBJ1-4,TRBD1,CASSYPPGQNEKLFF,TGTGCCAGCAGTTACCCACCGGGACAGAATGAAAAACTGTTTTTT
TRBV6-6,TRBJ2-7,.,CASSAISYEQYF,TGTGCCAGCAGTGCGATATCCTACGAGCAGTACTTC
TRBV7-3,TRBJ1-1,TRBD1,CASSSGTGGTEAFF,TGTGCCAGCAGCTCCGGGACAGGGGGAACTGAAGCTTTCTTT
TRBV6-2/TRBV6-3,TRBJ2-5,.,CASSLRVVGETQYF,TGTGCCAGCAGTCTCCGGGTCGTCGGAGAGACCCAGTACTTC
TRBV11-2,TRBJ1-1,.,CASSLGQGNTEAFF,TGTGCCAGCAGCTTAGGGCAGGGGAACACTGAAGCTTTCTTT
TRBV18,TRBJ2-1,TRBD2,CASSPGLAGSYNEQFF,TGTGCCAGCTCACCGGGACTAGCGGGCTCCTACAATGAGCAGTTCTTC